This is a list of T cell receptor beta chains from one sample in a study of cytomegalovirus exposure and HLA in healthy donors. Generated by immunoSEQ multiplex PCR, the TCRdb table keeps only in-frame clones and is missing some. Found here are more than 150,000 clones, around 76% of them singletons; the top ten hold over 2%. Input material: PBMCs. Source of these receptors: a woman aged 25 to 39 in good health and CMV-seropositive. CDR3s leave out the opening cysteine and the closing phenylalanine or tryptophan. The order of the fields is V gene, CDR3 length, CDR3 protein.

>TRBV6-6|10
ASSYSGLAQH
>TRBV7-6|14
ASSLRQGQNTGELF
>TRBV7-9|10
ASDPGGVEQF
>TRBV19|10
ASSTGGSTIY
>TRBV27|12
ASRSPGLSYEQY
>TRBV6-5|12
ASNRGSRATEAF
>TRBV9|17
ASSKGGRGRYATNEKLF
>TRBV7-2|16
ASTWGLAGARSSYEQY
>TRBV4-1|17
ASSQGVGGASSYNSPLH
>TRBV19|16
ASSGPSGGHPSTDTQY
>TRBV6-1|17
ASSEFPAALVGSVGELF
>TRBV27|11
ASSLSSTGELF
>TRBV7-2|15
ASSWTPGLAGWYEQY
>TRBV10-3|11
ATARRGRTEAF
>TRBV11-2|10
ASSLDGGVLF
>TRBV6-6|11
ASSYRTDTEAF
>TRBV5-4|14
ASSSISGGAAGTQY
>TRBV25-1|12
ASSLPGQEYEQY
>TRBV28|12
ASSLTATNEKLF
>TRBV28|11
ASGDGTGNEQF
>TRBV5-1|13
ASSLRGASTDTQY
>TRBV6-1|13
ASSEWTGSTDTQY
>TRBV25-1|16
ASSEYYEGAGASYEQY
>TRBV14|11
ASSPVGSYGYT
>TRBV5-1|12
ASSLQATNEKLF
>TRBV7-2|14
ASSLEGSGRPYEQY
>TRBV4-1|12
ASSPTLAENSQY
>TRBV19|12
ASSWTSGGWEQF
>TRBV9|12
ASSVRRENTEAF
>TRBV28|12
ASTGGGGNEKLF
>TRBV7-2|13
ASGGGPGGNQPQH
>TRBV28|11
ASSFIYANGYT
>TRBV28|19
ASSPLTSRDRFGGNTGELF
>TRBV11-1|9
ASSQGLEAF
>TRBV5-1|10
ASSTGGDTQY
>TRBV2|11
ASSDDINYGYT